This TCR beta chain was captured in a study of T cell changes during pregnancy in multiple sclerosis (dated 2019 in TCRdb). Context from the whole study: The study looked at changes in the T cell repertoire across pregnancy in women with multiple sclerosis.

The germline V gene sets CDR1 to SGHRS and CDR2 to YFSETQ. From cysteine to phenylalanine, the CDR3 is 15 amino acids long. CDR3 DNA only is kept here, 45 bases in frame from base 1. V and J are trimmed by 0 bases and 4 bases, and the gene matches miss 7 bases of the junction. In the case of this clone: Its antigen has not been determined. Base qualities are missing; no much larger clone stands one base away.

Library preparation was by the immunoSEQ multiplex PCR assay. TCRdb stores this immuneACCESS table with in-frame sequences only. Part of the clones is absent; in the studies checked, under half of the shortfall reflects unresolved V genes, and no reason is known for the rest. The sample table lists approximately 84,000 clones, over 85% of them with a count of one. Clones ranked in the top ten supply about 0.99% of the sample. Here the sequenced sample was peripheral blood, taken in the second trimester of pregnancy. This clonotype was sampled from a female donor in good health, enrolled as a control in a pregnancy study. The sequence joins TRBV5-1 to TRBJ2-7; the junction holds 7 bases that match TRBD2. The CDR3 here reads CASSLDGGSMYEQYF. Here is the DNA: TGCGCCAGCAGCTTGGATGGCGGGAGTATGTACGAGCAGTACTTC.